This T cell receptor (beta chain) was sequenced in a study of metastatic and nonmetastatic thyroid tumors. V dropped 2 bases and J dropped 4; count of bases not matched to a gene: 5. Germline loops: CDR1 KGHSH, CDR2 LQKENI. The CDR3 has 15 residues. Using MiXCR, TCRdb reanalyzed the PCR reads. The sample consists of some 21,000 clones, 20% to 30% of them appearing once. Study observations and caveats: In blood and tumor, TCR beta diversity was reportedly significantly higher in malignant thyroid tumors than in benign nodules.

With regard to this clone: No antigen is known for it.

Each patient went into thyroid surgery without having received any treatment. Sequencing was carried out using blood. This TCR was sampled from a female donor with papillary thyroid cancer or a benign thyroid nodule (not recorded which). Some clones in this sample may be carry-over from other donors' samples. The V and J genes are TRBV18 and TRBJ2-3; 8 nucleotides match TRBD2. The CDR3 nucleotides are TGTGCCAGCTCACCATCAGCAGCGGGAGCAGATACGCAGTATTTT. Amino acid sequence: CASSPSAAGADTQYF.